The present T cell receptor beta chain was sequenced within a study of Graves' ophthalmopathy and Graves' hyperthyroidism (dated by TCRdb to between 2018 and 2020). Turning to the overall study: Peripheral blood was collected before any treatment was given, at the time of initial diagnosis. The roughly 100 discovery patients were randomly divided into training and test sets at a 7:3 ratio. To explore V-J signatures that separate ophthalmopathy from hyperthyroidism, a discovery set of about a hundred patients was enrolled, consisting of about 45 with ophthalmopathy and approximately 60 with stable hyperthyroidism. In total, over 130 blood samples were TCR-sequenced: some 43 ophthalmopathy, approximately 75 hyperthyroidism and approximately 17 hyperthyroidism-to-ophthalmopathy patients. After sampling, hyperthyroidism patients received methimazole starting at 30 mg daily, and ophthalmopathy patients received high-dose intravenous methylprednisolone. T-cell repertoires of thyroid tissue and blood were compared in 5 or 6 hyperthyroidism patients. TCR beta repertoire signatures were used to distinguish Graves' ophthalmopathy from Graves' hyperthyroidism and to predict progression to ophthalmopathy. The independent validation cohort included about 20 hyperthyroidism patients plus 17 patients who later progressed from hyperthyroidism to ophthalmopathy.

Paper-wide results and their limitations: Sample size was not statistically predetermined, and group allocation was not concealed from the investigators. Among expanded thyroid clonotypes with frequency above 0.001, most also showed up in blood, which suggests that blood repertoires may reflect the thyroid immune response. In cross-validation, the 13-signature model distinguished ophthalmopathy from stable hyperthyroidism with 85% to 90% sensitivity and around 81% specificity, and in the test set the corresponding values were roughly 80% and 76%. In validation, the model predicted ophthalmopathy progression with roughly 68% sensitivity and around 72% specificity; some 13 predicted patients were CT-confirmed with GO in a median of 6.5 months.

TCR beta CDR3 regions were amplified from RNA transcripts for repertoire sequencing. The first round was an RT-PCR using HTBI primers with the Qiagen OneStep RT-PCR kit, and this first round was followed by a second-round multiplex PCR, then size selection and purification. The libraries underwent paired-end sequencing with 100 bp reads on an Illumina HiSeq2000. The authors' analysis ran thus. SOAPnuke was used to process the reads, removing any read that contained adapters or uncalled bases, had a mean Phred below 15, or lacked an exact match to the constant primer or identifier. COPE v1.2.5 was used to merge high-quality paired reads. Unique nucleotide sequences were defined as clonotypes and aligned to IMGT TRB V, D and J references using MiTCR v1.1. Analysis was restricted to V-J combinations with a frequency above 0.0001, which covered just over 98% of repertoires. For each V-J combination, a TCR clonal expansion and chaos score was defined as F50 clonal expansion divided by the chaos observed in the TCRdist matrix. Welch's t-statistics and random forest were used to narrow the features down to around twelve V-J combinations, which were then fed into a naive Bayes classifier. The Morisita-Horn index was used to measure how similar the thyroid and blood repertoires were. TCRdb handled the public reads itself, with Q25 trimming in fastp and clone calling in MiXCR, and kept productive beta chains. Merged by CDR3 protein, the rows form single entries marked with the most common genes and DNA. It is TCRdb's table, rather than the study itself, that gives the V and J calls and clone size. The sample table contains hundreds of thousands of distinct CDR3 sequences; only one count was recorded for 20% to 25% of them. The ten top clones hold roughly 3% of the sample.

Hyperthyroidism was considered stable if no progression to ophthalmopathy occurred within 18 months of follow-up. Hyperthyroidism patients were newly diagnosed, were aged 18 to 65 years, and had a disease duration under 2 months. Patients were excluded if they had other autoimmune diseases, uncontrolled infections, pregnancy or lactation. Diagnosis was based on clinical symptoms, serum thyroxine, TRAb, thyroid ultrasound and orbital computed tomography. PBMCs were isolated from about 9.1 ml of fresh peripheral blood by Ficoll-Paque density gradient centrifugation. Total RNA was extracted using Trizol reagent, and RNA quality was checked on an Agilent 2100 Bioanalyzer. From its cysteine to its phenylalanine, the CDR3 spans 13 amino acids. The CDR3 DNA has 39 bases and is translated from base 1. V and J lose 2 bases and 6 bases, and a span of 11 bases separates them. CDR1 and CDR2 are drawn from the germline V gene: SGHTA, FQGTGA.

This clonotype has ten or more counts. Its specific antigen is unknown. No qualities accompany the bases; no much larger clone lies one base away. This receptor was obtained from a woman between 18 and 30 years old with stable Graves' hyperthyroidism. Donor details come from another sample of the same person, matched by shared clones. The sequenced sample was peripheral blood. The rearrangement joined TRBV7-3 to TRBJ2-7; TRBD2 could be the D gene, as 5 bases match. The DNA sequence is given as TGTGCCAGCAGCTTATACCGGGGATCCGAGCAGTACTTC. It specifies CASSLYRGSEQYF.